The present TCR beta chain was sequenced within a study of neurological immune-mediated disorders. This clonotype has ten or more counts. MiXCR, run by TCRdb on the 5' RACE reads, gives a single entry per CDR3 protein. The sample lists roughly 100,000 distinct CDR3 sequences, around 3.4% seen once, with about 6% in the top ten. The junction had 8 bases not matched to a gene; V was cut back by 6 bases and J by 5 bases. The length of the CDR3 is 14 residues. Input material: PBMCs. This TCR was sampled from a young woman with multiple sclerosis. The V call is TRBV12-3 or TRBV12-4, the J call TRBJ2-5; the match to TRBD2 covers 8 bases. CDR3 DNA sequence: TGTGCCAGCAGCAAAAGGGCTAGCGGGGAGACCCAGTACTTC. This gives the protein CASSKRASGETQYF.